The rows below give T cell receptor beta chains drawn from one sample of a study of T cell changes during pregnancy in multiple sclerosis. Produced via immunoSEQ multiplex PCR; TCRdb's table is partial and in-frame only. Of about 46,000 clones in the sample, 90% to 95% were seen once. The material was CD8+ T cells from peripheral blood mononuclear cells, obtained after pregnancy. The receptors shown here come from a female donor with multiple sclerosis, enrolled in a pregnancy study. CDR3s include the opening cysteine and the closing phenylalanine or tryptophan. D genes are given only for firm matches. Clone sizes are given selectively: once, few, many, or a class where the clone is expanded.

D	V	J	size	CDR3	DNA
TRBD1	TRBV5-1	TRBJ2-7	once	CASSWSPGQGYEQYF	TGCGCCAGCAGCTGGTCACCGGGACAGGGATACGAGCAGTACTTC
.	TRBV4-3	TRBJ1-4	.	CASSQVGQGGYEKLFF	TGCGCCAGCAGCCAAGTCGGCCAGGGTGGATATGAAAAACTGTTTTTT
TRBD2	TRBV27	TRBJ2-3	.	CASSLSLSVGGSTDTQYF	TGTGCCAGCAGTTTATCTCTCAGCGTCGGGGGGTCCACAGATACGCAGTATTTT
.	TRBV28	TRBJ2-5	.	CASTFTTGLETQYF	TGTGCCAGCACCTTCACGACAGGCTTAGAGACCCAGTACTTC
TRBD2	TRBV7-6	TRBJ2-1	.	CASSLGTSGMNEQFF	TGTGCCAGCAGCTTAGGGACTAGCGGGATGAATGAGCAGTTCTTC
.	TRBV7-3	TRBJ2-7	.	CASSSTSLGEQYF	TGTGCCAGCAGCTCTACTAGCCTCGGCGAGCAGTACTTC
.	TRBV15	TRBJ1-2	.	CATSESTENYGYTF	TGTGCCACCAGCGAATCGACGGAGAACTATGGCTACACCTTC
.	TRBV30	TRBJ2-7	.	CAWGPGGSYEQYF	TGTGCCTGGGGCCCCGGGGGTTCCTACGAGCAGTACTTC
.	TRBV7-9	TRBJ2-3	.	CASSLNPGTDTQYF	TGTGCCAGCAGCTTAAACCCGGGCACAGATACGCAGTATTTT
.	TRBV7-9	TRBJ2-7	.	CASSAPPRGYEQYF	TGTGCCAGCAGCGCCCCCCCTAGGGGTTACGAGCAGTACTTC
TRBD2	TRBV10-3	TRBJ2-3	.	CAISPSVRREGRVDTQYF	TGTGCCATCAGCCCTTCGGTGCGGCGGGAGGGGAGGGTAGATACGCAGTATTTT
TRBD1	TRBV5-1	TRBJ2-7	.	CASSPETGISYEQYF	TGCGCCAGCAGCCCCGAGACAGGGATCTCCTACGAGCAGTACTTC
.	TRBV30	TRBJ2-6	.	CAHRELTSGANVLTF	TGTGCCCACCGGGAACTCACCTCTGGGGCCAACGTCCTGACTTTC
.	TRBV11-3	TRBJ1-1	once	CASSLTAMNTEAFF	TGTGCCAGCAGCTTAACAGCCATGAACACTGAAGCTTTCTTT
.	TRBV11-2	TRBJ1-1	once	CASSSGNTEAFF	TGTGCCAGCAGCTCGGGGAACACTGAAGCTTTCTTT
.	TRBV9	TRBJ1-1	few	CASSTLDGNTEAFF	TGTGCCAGCAGCACTCTCGATGGGAACACTGAAGCTTTCTTT
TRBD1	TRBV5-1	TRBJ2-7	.	CASSLDRRTYEQYF	TGCGCCAGCAGCCTGGACAGGCGCACCTACGAGCAGTACTTC
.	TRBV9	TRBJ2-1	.	CASSRSKDEQFF	TGTGCCAGCAGCCGGTCCAAAGATGAGCAGTTCTTC
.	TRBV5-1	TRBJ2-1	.	CASSWSGTGGDEQFF	TGCGCCAGCAGCTGGTCCGGTACAGGCGGTGATGAGCAGTTCTTC
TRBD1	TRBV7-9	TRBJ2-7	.	CASSGITGGSSYEQYF	TGTGCCAGCAGTGGGATAACAGGGGGGAGCTCCTACGAGCAGTACTTC
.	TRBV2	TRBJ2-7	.	CASRGWEQYF	TGTGCCAGCCGGGGGTGGGAGCAGTACTTC
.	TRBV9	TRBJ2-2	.	CASSVADSEWGTGELFF	TGTGCCAGCAGCGTAGCGGACAGCGAGTGGGGCACCGGGGAGCTGTTTTTT
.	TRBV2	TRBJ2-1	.	CASSESLDYNEQFF	TGTGCCAGCAGTGAAAGTCTAGACTACAATGAGCAGTTCTTC
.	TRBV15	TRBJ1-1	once	CATEGAEAFF	TGTGCTACCGAGGGGGCTGAAGCTTTCTTT
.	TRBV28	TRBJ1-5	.	CASSFPGRSNQPQHF	TGTGCCAGCAGTTTCCCTGGTCGGAGCAATCAGCCCCAGCATTTT
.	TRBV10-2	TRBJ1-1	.	CASSELPGTTEAFF	TGCGCCAGCAGTGAGCTTCCGGGAACCACTGAAGCTTTCTTT
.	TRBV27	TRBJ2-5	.	CASHPSQETQETQYF	TGTGCCAGCCACCCCTCCCAGGAAACGCAAGAGACCCAGTACTTC
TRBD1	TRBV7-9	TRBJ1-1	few	CASSLEGGMNTEAFF	TGTGCCAGCAGCTTAGAAGGGGGCATGAACACTGAAGCTTTCTTT
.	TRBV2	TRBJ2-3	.	CASSTQVPDTQYF	TGTGCCAGCAGCACCCAGGTACCAGATACGCAGTATTTT
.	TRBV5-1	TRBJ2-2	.	CASSLIPTGTGELFF	TGCGCCAGCAGCCTAATTCCTACAGGGACCGGGGAGCTGTTTTTT
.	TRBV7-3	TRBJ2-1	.	CASSLTDYSYNEQFF	TGTGCCAGCAGCTTAACAGACTACTCCTACAATGAGCAGTTCTTC
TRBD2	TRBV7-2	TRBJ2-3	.	CASSLGWTSVTDTQYF	TGTGCCAGCAGCTTAGGTTGGACTAGCGTAACAGATACGCAGTATTTT
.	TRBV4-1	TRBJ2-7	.	CASSQEFYYEQYF	TGCGCCAGCAGCCAAGAATTCTACTACGAGCAGTACTTC